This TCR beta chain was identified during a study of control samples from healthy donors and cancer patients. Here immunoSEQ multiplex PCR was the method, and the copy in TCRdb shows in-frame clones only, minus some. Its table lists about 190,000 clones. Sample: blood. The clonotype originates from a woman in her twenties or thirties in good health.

In DNA form, the CDR3 reads TGTGCCAGCTCACCATACGGGAAACACAATGAGCAGTTCTTC. Protein: CASSPYGKHNEQFF. V and J are TRBV18 and TRBJ2-1, with a possible D match to TRBD2 (5 bases). CDR3 length equals 14 residues. Trimming took 2 bases from V and 5 from J, leaving 10 bases between them. Germline V gene data show CDR1 as KGHSH and CDR2 as LQKENI.